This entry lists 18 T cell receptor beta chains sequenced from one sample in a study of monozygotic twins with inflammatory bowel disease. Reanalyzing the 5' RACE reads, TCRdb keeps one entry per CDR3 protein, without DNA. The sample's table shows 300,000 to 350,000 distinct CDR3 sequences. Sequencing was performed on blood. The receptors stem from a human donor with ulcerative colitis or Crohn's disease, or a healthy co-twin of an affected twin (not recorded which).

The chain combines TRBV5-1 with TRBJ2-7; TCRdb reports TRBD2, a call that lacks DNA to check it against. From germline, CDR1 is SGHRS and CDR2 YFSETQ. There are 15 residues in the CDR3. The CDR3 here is CASSCPSSGCYEQYF.

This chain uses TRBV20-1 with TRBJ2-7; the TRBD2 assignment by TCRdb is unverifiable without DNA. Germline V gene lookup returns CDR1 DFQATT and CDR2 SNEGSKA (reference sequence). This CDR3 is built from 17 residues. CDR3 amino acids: CSARRLFLAGGDYEQYF.

Here the CDR3 reads CSVQRQGLYEQYF. V is TRBV29-1 and J is TRBJ2-7. This CDR3 is built from 13 residues. CDR1 and CDR2 from the germline V gene are SQVTM and ANQGSEA.

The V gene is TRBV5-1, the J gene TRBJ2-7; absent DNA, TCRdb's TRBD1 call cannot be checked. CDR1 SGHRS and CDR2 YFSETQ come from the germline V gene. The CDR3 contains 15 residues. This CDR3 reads CASSSGTLLAYEQYF. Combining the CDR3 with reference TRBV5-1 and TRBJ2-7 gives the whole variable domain KAGVTQTPRYLIKTRGQQVTLSCSPISGHRSVSWYQQTPGQGLQFLFEYFSETQRNKGNFPGRFSGRQFSNSRSEMNVSTLELGDSALYLCASSSGTLLAYEQYFGPGTRLTVT.

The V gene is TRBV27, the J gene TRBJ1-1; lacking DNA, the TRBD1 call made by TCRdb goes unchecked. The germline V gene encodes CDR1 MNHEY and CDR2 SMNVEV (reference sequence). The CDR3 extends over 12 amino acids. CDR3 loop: CASSYGGTEAFF.

CDR3: CSARDGRELNEQYF. The chain carries TRBV20-1 and TRBJ2-7; TCRdb's D call, TRBD1, is unchecked because there is no DNA. CDR3 length equals 14 residues. Germline values: CDR1 DFQATT, CDR2 SNEGSKA (reference sequence).

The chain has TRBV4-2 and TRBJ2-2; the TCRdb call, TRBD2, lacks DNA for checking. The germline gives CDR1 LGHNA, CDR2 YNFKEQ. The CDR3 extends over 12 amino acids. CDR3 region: CASNGGSGELFF.

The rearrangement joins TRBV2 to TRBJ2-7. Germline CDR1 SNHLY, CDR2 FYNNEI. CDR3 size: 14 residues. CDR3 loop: CASSDFILSHEQYF.

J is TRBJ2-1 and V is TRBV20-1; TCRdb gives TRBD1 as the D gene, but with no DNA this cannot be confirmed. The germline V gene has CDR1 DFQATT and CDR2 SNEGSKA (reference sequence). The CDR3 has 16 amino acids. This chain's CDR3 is CSAPLHPGQGLHEQFF.

CDR3 sequence reads: CASSFPGTGIDTQYF. The rearrangement joins TRBV5-4 to TRBJ2-3; TCRdb's D call of TRBD1 is untestable without DNA. This CDR3 has 15 amino acids. The V gene's germline CDR1 is SGHNT and CDR2 YYREEE (reference sequence).

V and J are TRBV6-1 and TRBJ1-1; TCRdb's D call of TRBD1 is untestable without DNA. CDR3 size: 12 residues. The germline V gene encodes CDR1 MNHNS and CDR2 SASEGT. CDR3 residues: CASSDTTAEAFF.

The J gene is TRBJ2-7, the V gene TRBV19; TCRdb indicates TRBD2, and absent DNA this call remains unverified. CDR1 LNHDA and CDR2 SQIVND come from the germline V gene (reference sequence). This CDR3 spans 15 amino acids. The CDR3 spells CASSIGLAEPYEQYF.

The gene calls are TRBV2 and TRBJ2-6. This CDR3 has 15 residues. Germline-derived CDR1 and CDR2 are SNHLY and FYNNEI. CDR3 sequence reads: CASSSDSTGANVLTF.

The CDR3 protein is CSVGGGGATDNEQFF. This chain links TRBV29-1 with TRBJ2-1; no DNA is available, so the TRBD1 call from TCRdb remains unchecked. Germline V lookup: CDR1 SQVTM, CDR2 ANQGSEA. This CDR3 has 15 residues.

CDR3 in amino acids: CASRPASGNTIYF. The gene calls are TRBV28 and TRBJ1-3. CDR1 is MDHEN, CDR2 SYDVKM, per germline. CDR3 length equals 13 residues.

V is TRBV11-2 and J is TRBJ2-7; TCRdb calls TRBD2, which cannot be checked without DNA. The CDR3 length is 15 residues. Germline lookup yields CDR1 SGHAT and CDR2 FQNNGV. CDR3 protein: CASSFGRDYTYEQYF.

CDR3 in amino acids: CASSPVRGTDTQYF. This sequence joins TRBV5-1 and TRBJ2-3. CDR1 is SGHRS and CDR2 is YFSETQ in the germline V gene. The CDR3 covers 14 residues. Supplemented by reference TRBV5-1 and TRBJ2-3, the full variable domain reads KAGVTQTPRYLIKTRGQQVTLSCSPISGHRSVSWYQQTPGQGLQFLFEYFSETQRNKGNFPGRFSGRQFSNSRSEMNVSTLELGDSALYLCASSPVRGTDTQYFGPGTRLTVL.

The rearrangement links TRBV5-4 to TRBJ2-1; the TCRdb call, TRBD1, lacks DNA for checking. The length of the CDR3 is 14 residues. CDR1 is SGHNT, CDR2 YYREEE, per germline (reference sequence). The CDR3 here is CASRAGQGAWEQFF.